Here is one T cell receptor (beta chain) with its context. This specimen belongs to a study of T cell changes during pregnancy in multiple sclerosis. The method was immunoSEQ multiplex PCR; TCRdb's version includes in-frame clones alone and lacks a portion of them. The table shows approximately 63,000 clones, with 85% to 95% occurring only once. The sequence was obtained from a female donor in good health, enrolled as a control in a pregnancy study. This sample comprised peripheral blood, obtained in the third trimester of pregnancy.

As DNA, the CDR3 is TGTGCCAGCAGCACTGCAAATGAGCAGTTCTTC. The encoded protein is CASSTANEQFF. The V call is TRBV9, the J call TRBJ2-1; no clear D. Trimming pared 4 bases from V and 7 bases from J, leaving 6 bases between. The length of the CDR3 is 11 residues. The germline CDR1 and CDR2 sequences are SGDLS and YYNGEE.